This TCR beta chain is drawn from a study of T cells in Graves' hyperthyroidism and ophthalmopathy (dated by TCRdb to the late 2010s). Some background on the complete study: Peripheral blood was sampled at the time of initial diagnosis, prior to any treatment. A discovery cohort of 95 to 100 patients, roughly 43 with Graves' ophthalmopathy and about 58 with stable Graves' hyperthyroidism, was used to find distinguishing TCR V-J signatures. Whether ophthalmopathy could be predicted prospectively was tested in an independent validation cohort made up of 18 to 20 hyperthyroidism patients plus 17 patients who later progressed to ophthalmopathy. The approximately 90 discovery patients were randomly split 7:3 into training and test sets. In six Graves' hyperthyroidism patients, the study also compared T-cell repertoires from thyroid tissue with T-cell repertoires from blood. Following sampling, methimazole starting at 30 mg daily was given to hyperthyroidism patients, and high-dose intravenous methylprednisolone was given to ophthalmopathy patients. TCR Vbeta CDR3 sequencing of fewer than 150 peripheral blood samples (over 40 ophthalmopathy, roughly 72 hyperthyroidism and roughly 17 progressor patients) is reported in the paper.

What the authors observed across the whole study: In validation, the model predicted progression to ophthalmopathy with around 71% sensitivity and about 73% specificity, a median of roughly seven months before onset. Most expanded thyroid clonotypes (frequency above 0.001) were also detected in blood, a finding suggesting that blood repertoires may reflect thyroid immune responses. Sample size was not statistically predetermined, and blinding of investigators to group allocation was not performed. Ophthalmopathy was separated from stable hyperthyroidism by a 13 V-J signature model, with just over 85% sensitivity and approximately 84% specificity obtained in cross-validation and 80%/75% obtained in testing.

The TCR beta CDR3 regions were amplified from RNA transcripts. A first-round RT-PCR of the TCR CDR3 used the HTBI primer set with the Qiagen OneStep RT-PCR kit. Libraries were constructed in a second round of multiplex PCR, after which size selection and purification were carried out. Paired-end sequencing of the libraries was performed with 100 bp reads on an Illumina HiSeq2000. The study's own analysis went as follows. Raw data were processed with SOAPnuke, discarding reads with adapters, uncalled bases, mean Phred below 15, or no exact constant-primer or identifier match. COPE v1.2.5 was used to merge the high-quality paired reads, and each unique nucleotide sequence was defined as a clonotype. Clonotypes were aligned to IMGT TRBV, TRBD and TRBJ reference segments using MiTCR v1.1. Analysis was restricted to V-J combinations with a frequency above 0.0001, which covered roughly 99% of repertoires. A TCS score was defined as the ratio of F50 (clonal expansion) to E x V (chaos), with BLOSUM62-based TCRdist applied between CDR3 peptides within each V-J. Welch's t-statistics and random forest reduced just over 500 V-J features to some 14, which were used in a naive Bayes classifier (R e1071). The public sequencing data were trimmed at Q25 with fastp and processed into clonotypes with MiXCR by TCRdb, which kept only in-frame beta chains. CDR3 protein duplicates are merged, each entry listing the most common genes and DNA. These V and J calls originate from TCRdb's pipeline instead of the authors' own analysis. A total of 300,000 to 450,000 distinct CDR3 sequences appear in this sample, around 18% of them only once. Clones ranked in the top ten supply roughly a sixth of the sample.

In the ophthalmopathy patients, disease was moderately to severely active, with a Clinical Activity Score of 3 or more, a NOSPECS grade of 4 or more, and a duration of less than 3 months. Exclusion was applied to patients with uncontrolled infections, other autoimmune diseases, pregnancy or lactation. Clinical symptoms, serum thyroxine and TRAb, thyroid ultrasound, and orbital computed tomography formed the basis for the diagnoses. PBMCs were separated from roughly 9.6 ml of fresh peripheral blood using Ficoll-Paque density gradient centrifugation. Total RNA was extracted with Trizol reagent, and quality was checked on an Agilent 2100 Bioanalyzer. Turning to this clonotype: Its antigen specificity is not known. It may be a read error: a sequence one base away is much more abundant.

The CDR3 runs 13 residues from the cysteine to the phenylalanine. Only the CDR3 DNA stays, 39 bases, in frame from base 1. Trimming costs V 6 bases and J 2 bases, and their ends lie 13 bases apart. The germline V gene (reference sequence) gives CDR1 as DFQATT and CDR2 as SNEGSKA. This TCR came from a woman aged 35 to 49 with Graves' ophthalmopathy. The sequencing sample was made of blood. The chain was built from TRBV20-1 and TRBJ1-1; the D gene assignment is ambiguous. The CDR3 is CSAPVGLNTEAFF. The DNA is TGCAGTGCCCCCGTCGGGCTTAACACTGAAGCTTTCTTT.